This TCR beta chain was observed in a study of blood T cell repertoires in COVID-19. Study in general: From the United States, Italy and Spain came samples of acute and convalescent COVID-19.

The V end lost 0 bases, the J end lost 3 bases, and 9 bases lay between the germline ends. Germline loops: CDR1 SGHRS, CDR2 YFSETQ. This CDR3 region has 14 residues. TCRdb's copy holds only in-frame clones and misses some; the assay was immunoSEQ multiplex PCR. The sample includes roughly 200,000 clones, 88% of them seen just once. The chain links TRBV5-1 to TRBJ1-2, with a weak D call TRBD1 (6 bases). This receptor was identified in a man aged 50-60 years with COVID-19, enrolled during active disease. Sequenced input: peripheral blood. This CDR3 is CASSLAPGDYGYTF. The CDR3 DNA reads TGCGCCAGCAGCTTGGCTCCAGGGGACTATGGCTACACCTTC.